This T cell receptor (beta chain) was identified during a study of cytomegalovirus exposure and HLA in healthy donors. PCR primers comprised 60 Vbeta and 13 Jbeta primers. TCRdb's copy holds only in-frame clones and misses some; the assay was immunoSEQ multiplex PCR. The profile shows around 130,000 clones, about 81% of them singletons. Whole-study findings and limits: It was confirmed in vitro that a few of the CMV-associated chains were specific for CMV antigens.

The germline V gene has CDR1 SGHTA and CDR2 FQGNSA. V was trimmed by 4 bases and J by 7 bases, leaving 16 bases between them. The CDR3 has 14 amino acids. Turning to this clone: The antigen is not known.

The rearrangement links TRBV7-2 to TRBJ2-5, with D perhaps matching TRBD1 (6 bases). The TCR was taken from a man aged 35-49 years in good health and CMV-seronegative. The sequenced material came from PBMCs. DNA of the CDR3: TGTGCCAGCAGCTACGGGACAATCCGTCCGACCCAGTACTTC. Protein: CASSYGTIRPTQYF.